The rows below give T cell receptor beta chains drawn from one sample of a study of cytomegalovirus exposure and HLA in healthy donors. Sequenced by immunoSEQ multiplex PCR; TCRdb stores in-frame clones only, minus some. Among about 36,000 clones listed, over 60% were seen once. Sequencing input: PBMCs. These receptors were obtained from a man aged 25-45 years in good health and CMV-seronegative. CDR3s include the opening cysteine and the closing phenylalanine or tryptophan. The order of the fields is clone size, J gene, V gene, D gene, CDR3 DNA, CDR3 protein. A D gene is named only where the DNA matches it firmly. Rows may omit the clone size; those that give it use once, few, many or a size class.

abundance: NA
j_gene: TRBJ2-5
v_gene: TRBV28
d_gene: NA
CDR3nt: TGTGCCAGCAGTTTATCCGGGTCGGTGGAGACCCAGTACTTC
CDR3aa: CASSLSGSVETQYF

abundance: NA
j_gene: TRBJ1-6
v_gene: TRBV5-4
d_gene: NA
CDR3nt: TGTGCCAGCAGAAGCGGTTTTGATAATTCACCCCTCCACTTT
CDR3aa: CASRSGFDNSPLHF

abundance: NA
j_gene: TRBJ2-5
v_gene: TRBV15
d_gene: NA
CDR3nt: TGTGCCACCAGCAGAGTGTTCGGTAGACAAGAGACCCAGTACTTC
CDR3aa: CATSRVFGRQETQYF

abundance: NA
j_gene: TRBJ2-5
v_gene: TRBV7-2
d_gene: NA
CDR3nt: TGTGCCAGCAGCTTAAGAAACAGGCCTCAAGAGACCCAGTACTTC
CDR3aa: CASSLRNRPQETQYF

abundance: NA
j_gene: TRBJ2-6
v_gene: TRBV4-2
d_gene: NA
CDR3nt: TGTGCCAGCAGCCATCCCGCCAGTGGGGCGACTGGGGCCAACGTCCTGACTTTC
CDR3aa: CASSHPASGATGANVLTF

abundance: NA
j_gene: TRBJ2-1
v_gene: TRBV15
d_gene: NA
CDR3nt: TGTGCCACCAGCGCCAGACAGCGCTCCTACAATGAGCAGTTCTTC
CDR3aa: CATSARQRSYNEQFF

abundance: NA
j_gene: TRBJ2-5
v_gene: TRBV5-1
d_gene: TRBD2
CDR3nt: TGCGCCAGCAGCGCGGGAGGGAGCGGGGAGACCCAGTACTTC
CDR3aa: CASSAGGSGETQYF

abundance: NA
j_gene: TRBJ2-1
v_gene: TRBV6-5
d_gene: TRBD1
CDR3nt: TGTGCCAGCAGTTCCGGGACAGTGGCCTACAATGAGCAGTTCTTC
CDR3aa: CASSSGTVAYNEQFF

abundance: NA
j_gene: TRBJ2-7
v_gene: TRBV6-5
d_gene: TRBD1
CDR3nt: TGTGCCAGCAGGCCCCGACAGGGGGTTTCCTACGAGCAGTACTTC
CDR3aa: CASRPRQGVSYEQYF

abundance: NA
j_gene: TRBJ1-1
v_gene: TRBV6-4
d_gene: NA
CDR3nt: TGTGCCAGCAGTGCCCGACATTCCGGGGACACTGAAGCTTTCTTT
CDR3aa: CASSARHSGDTEAFF

abundance: few
j_gene: TRBJ2-3
v_gene: TRBV6-5
d_gene: TRBD2
CDR3nt: TGTGCCAGCAGTCCGGGACTAGGGGTAGATACGCAGTATTTT
CDR3aa: CASSPGLGVDTQYF

abundance: few
j_gene: TRBJ2-7
v_gene: TRBV25-1
d_gene: NA
CDR3nt: TGTGCCAGCAGTGCGTATTACGAGCAGTACTTC
CDR3aa: CASSAYYEQYF

abundance: NA
j_gene: TRBJ1-3
v_gene: TRBV5-1
d_gene: TRBD1
CDR3nt: TGCGCCAGCAGCTTGTCACAGGGGTTAAACACCATATATTTT
CDR3aa: CASSLSQGLNTIYF

abundance: NA
j_gene: TRBJ2-5
v_gene: TRBV5-1
d_gene: NA
CDR3nt: TGCGCCAGCAGCGAGGGTCCGGCGGGGGAGACCCAGTACTTC
CDR3aa: CASSEGPAGETQYF

abundance: NA
j_gene: TRBJ2-1
v_gene: TRBV5-6
d_gene: TRBD2
CDR3nt: TGTGCCAGCAGACCAAGCCATACCGGGACTAGGGTGGGGGATGAGCAGTTCTTC
CDR3aa: CASRPSHTGTRVGDEQFF

abundance: NA
j_gene: TRBJ1-1
v_gene: TRBV25-1
d_gene: TRBD1
CDR3nt: TGTGCCAGCAGTGCCCTCAGGGGGGTCGACACTGAAGCTTTCTTT
CDR3aa: CASSALRGVDTEAFF

abundance: NA
j_gene: TRBJ2-1
v_gene: TRBV29-1
d_gene: NA
CDR3nt: TGCAGCGTTGATAGGCAGGGGGGATACAATGAGCAGTTCTTC
CDR3aa: CSVDRQGGYNEQFF

abundance: NA
j_gene: TRBJ1-5
v_gene: TRBV11-1
d_gene: NA
CDR3nt: TGTGCCAGCAGCCCTGGTAGTCGCAATCAGCCCCAGCATTTT
CDR3aa: CASSPGSRNQPQHF

abundance: NA
j_gene: TRBJ2-3
v_gene: TRBV28
d_gene: NA
CDR3nt: TGTGCCAGCAGTCTCCAAGCGGATACGCAGTATTTT
CDR3aa: CASSLQADTQYF

abundance: NA
j_gene: TRBJ2-1
v_gene: TRBV11-2
d_gene: TRBD2
CDR3nt: TGTGCCAGCAGCTTAACTAGCGGGAGCTACAATGAGCAGTTCTTC
CDR3aa: CASSLTSGSYNEQFF

abundance: NA
j_gene: TRBJ2-1
v_gene: TRBV10-1
d_gene: TRBD2
CDR3nt: TGCGCCAGCAGGGCGGGAGGTGGCAATGAGCAGTTCTTC
CDR3aa: CASRAGGGNEQFF

abundance: NA
j_gene: TRBJ1-6
v_gene: TRBV4-1
d_gene: NA
CDR3nt: TGCGCCAGCAGCCGACCAAACAGGGATTTGTATTCACCCCTCCACTTT
CDR3aa: CASSRPNRDLYSPLHF

abundance: NA
j_gene: TRBJ2-5
v_gene: TRBV7-2
d_gene: TRBD2
CDR3nt: TGTGCCAGCAGCTTACCAGCGGGAGGGGGGGAGACCCAGTACTTC
CDR3aa: CASSLPAGGGETQYF

abundance: few
j_gene: TRBJ2-5
v_gene: TRBV4-3
d_gene: TRBD2
CDR3nt: TGCGCCAGCAGCCTCGGGACTAGAGGACAAGAGACCCAGTACTTC
CDR3aa: CASSLGTRGQETQYF